One sample yielded the 30 T cell receptor beta chains listed below, sequenced in a study of cytomegalovirus exposure and HLA in healthy donors. PCR used 60 Vbeta primers and 13 Jbeta primers. Produced via immunoSEQ multiplex PCR; TCRdb's table is partial and in-frame only. This table lists roughly 34,000 clones. The specimen sequenced was PBMCs. The receptors were gathered from a woman between 35 and 50 years old in good health and CMV-seropositive.

The chain recombines TRBV27 with TRBJ2-2; unclear D gene. There are 11 residues in the CDR3. The germline V and J ends were trimmed by 5 bases and 9 bases, with 7 bases remaining between them. CDR1 MNHEY and CDR2 SMNVEV come from the germline V gene (reference sequence). The CDR3 here is CASSGARELFF. The CDR3 nucleotides are TGTGCCAGCAGTGGAGCTCGGGAGCTGTTTTTT.

The J gene is TRBJ1-5, the V gene TRBV6-4; weak D call: TRBD1 (5 bases). CDR3 length: 16 residues. V was pared by 5 bases and J by 0 bases, with 14 bases between. Germline CDR1 reads MRHNA; CDR2 reads SNTAGT. The CDR3 nucleotides read TGTGCCAGCAGTATCAGACAGTATAATAGCAATCAGCCCCAGCATTTT. Translated, it gives CASSIRQYNSNQPQHF.

The chain carries TRBV7-3 and TRBJ2-7; 9 bases fit TRBD2. The CDR3 spans 14 residues. Germline CDR1 is SGHTA and CDR2 is FQGTGA. The V and J ends lost 5 bases and 6 bases, in that order; junction bases with no gene match: 8. For the CDR3, the DNA is TGTGCCAGCAGCCCTCAAGCGGGAGGCAGCGAGCAGTACTTC. This translates into CASSPQAGGSEQYF. The entire variable domain, with the rest obtained from reference TRBV7-3 and TRBJ2-7, is as follows: GAGVSQTPSNKVTEKGKYVELRCDPISGHTALYWYRQSLGQGPEFLIYFQGTGAADDSGLPNDRFFAVRPEGSVSTLKIQRTERGDSAVYLCASSPQAGGSEQYFGPGTRLTVT.

This chain uses TRBV7-8 with TRBJ2-7; D not certain. The germline V gene encodes CDR1 SGHVS and CDR2 FQNEAQ. The CDR3 has 13 amino acids. The ends were cut back, 5 bases at V and 3 bases at J, with 11 bases in the middle. The CDR3, as DNA: TGTGCCAGCAGCCCTAATGGGCACTACGAGCAGTACTTC. Residues: CASSPNGHYEQYF. The variable domain in full, with the rest retrieved from reference TRBV7-8 and TRBJ2-7, is GAGVSQSPRYKVAKRGQDVALRCDPISGHVSLFWYQQALGQGPEFLTYFQNEAQLDKSGLPSDRFFAERPEGSVSTLKIQRTQQEDSAVYLCASSPNGHYEQYFGPGTRLTVT.

The chain joins TRBV4-1 to TRBJ2-7; 8 bases map to TRBD2. The J segment lost 2 bases and the V segment lost 4 bases, leaving 4 bases of the junction unmatched. Per the germline V gene, CDR1 is MGHRA and CDR2 is YSYEKL. CDR3 size: 14 residues. The CDR3 loop is CASSLGTRTYEQYF. As DNA, the CDR3 is TGCGCCAGCAGCCTTGGGACTAGAACCTACGAGCAGTACTTC.

The rearrangement joins TRBV5-1 to TRBJ1-3; D gene ambiguous. Germline V gene lookup returns CDR1 SGHRS and CDR2 YFSETQ. The V end was cut by 4 bases, the J end by 2 bases, with 4 bases between. The CDR3 has 12 amino acids. CDR3 amino acids: CASSRAGNTIYF. In DNA, the CDR3 is TGCGCCAGCAGCAGAGCTGGAAACACCATATATTTT.

The V call is TRBV7-3, the J call TRBJ2-1, with 8 bases matching TRBD2. Germline CDR1 reads SGHTA; CDR2 reads FQGTGA. J was trimmed by 10 bases and V by 5 bases; bases with no gene match: 10. This CDR3 spans 14 amino acids. CDR3 amino acids: CASSRGLGKGEQFF. In DNA form, the CDR3 reads TGTGCCAGCAGCCGGGGACTAGGGAAAGGGGAGCAGTTCTTC.

This chain joins TRBV28 and TRBJ1-2; maybe TRBD1 (6 bases). Germline-derived CDR1 and CDR2 are MDHEN and SYDVKM. The V end lost 5 bases, the J end lost 3 bases, and 10 bases lay between the germline ends. The CDR3 covers 13 residues. As DNA, the CDR3 is TGTGCCAGCAGTGCGACAGGCGACTATGGCTACACCTTC. Its translation is CASSATGDYGYTF.

The V call is TRBV28, the J call TRBJ1-2, with D maybe TRBD1 (6 bases). V dropped 4 bases and J dropped 3 bases, with 15 bases sitting between them. Germline V gives CDR1 MDHEN, CDR2 SYDVKM. The CDR3 has 15 residues. The CDR3 sequence is CASSSMTGSDYGYTF. For the CDR3, the DNA is TGTGCCAGCAGTTCGATGACAGGTTCTGACTATGGCTACACCTTC.

The rearrangement joins TRBV7-3 to TRBJ2-1; weak D call: TRBD2 (5 bases). Trimming stripped 5 bases from V and 6 bases from J, with 20 bases between. Germline CDR1 is SGHTA and CDR2 is FQGTGA. This CDR3 comprises 16 residues. CDR3: CASSPSGAVQINEQFF. The CDR3 DNA reads TGTGCCAGCAGCCCCTCCGGAGCGGTCCAAATCAATGAGCAGTTCTTC.

The genes are TRBV7-2 and TRBJ1-2, with D hard to call. V dropped 2 bases and J dropped 7 bases, with 14 bases sitting between them. This CDR3 has 14 residues. CDR1 and CDR2 from the germline V gene are SGHTA and FQGNSA. The CDR3 reads CASSLLSREGGYTF. For the CDR3, the DNA is TGTGCCAGCAGCTTATTGTCCCGGGAGGGTGGCTACACCTTC.

The chain employs TRBV7-8 and TRBJ2-7; a weak D match, TRBD1 (5 bases). V lost 2 bases, J lost 2 bases, and 13 bases lay in between. The CDR3 contains 15 residues. Per the germline V gene, CDR1 is SGHVS and CDR2 is FQNEAQ. The CDR3 spells CASSLQPQGPYEQYF. The CDR3 bases are TGTGCCAGCAGCTTACAACCCCAGGGTCCCTACGAGCAGTACTTC.

The chain recombines TRBV30 with TRBJ2-3; unclear D gene. Trimming took 2 bases from V and 6 from J, leaving 9 bases between them. This CDR3 has 12 residues. Germline CDR1 reads GTSNPN; CDR2 reads SVGIG (reference sequence). Here the CDR3 reads CAWSIIQDTQYF. In DNA, the CDR3 is TGTGCCTGGAGTATCATACAGGATACGCAGTATTTT.

The rearrangement joins TRBV5-8 to TRBJ2-1, with D hard to call. In germline, CDR1 is SGHTS, CDR2 YDEGEE. Trimming left V 4 bases short and J 1 base short, with 3 bases between. This CDR3 is built from 12 residues. DNA of the CDR3: TGTGCCAGCAGCCCATCCTACAATGAGCAGTTCTTC. This translates into CASSPSYNEQFF.

The chain is built from TRBV29-1 and TRBJ1-1; D gene uncertain. The CDR3 length is 11 residues. Germline CDR1 SQVTM, CDR2 ANQGSEA. V lost 7 bases, J lost 0 bases, and 6 bases lay in between. CDR3 amino acids: CSALMNTEAFF. CDR3 nucleotides: TGCAGCGCGCTAATGAACACTGAAGCTTTCTTT.

CDR3 region: CASSDRIQETQYF. DNA of the CDR3: TGTGCCAGCAGCGACAGGATTCAAGAGACCCAGTACTTC. The chain is built from TRBV5-4 and TRBJ2-5; maybe TRBD1 (6 bases). V was cut by 4 bases and J by 2 bases, with 9 bases left in between. The V gene's germline CDR1 is SGHNT and CDR2 YYREEE (reference sequence). This CDR3 is 13 amino acids long. The whole variable domain, filled in from reference TRBV5-4 and TRBJ2-5, reads ETGVTQSPTHLIKTRGQQVTLRCSSQSGHNTVSWYQQALGQGPQFIFQYYREEENGRGNFPPRFSGLQFPNYSSELNVNALELDDSALYLCASSDRIQETQYFGPGTRLLVL.

The V and J genes are TRBV7-2 and TRBJ1-5; 7 positions agree with TRBD1. CDR3 size: 15 residues. Per the germline V gene, CDR1 is SGHTA and CDR2 is FQGNSA. J lost 2 bases, V lost 5 bases, and 6 bases had no gene match. CDR3 sequence reads: CASSRDRLGNQPQHF. In DNA form, the CDR3 reads TGTGCCAGCAGCCGGGACAGACTGGGCAATCAGCCCCAGCATTTT.

With respect to this clone: Other DNA sequences from this sample encode an identical CDR3 as well. The chain has TRBV30 and TRBJ1-6; 7 bases match TRBD1. The germline CDR1 and CDR2 sequences are GTSNPN and SVGIG (reference sequence). The CDR3 is 13 residues long. Losses at the gene ends were 2 bases for V and 5 bases for J; bases not matched to a gene: 0. The CDR3 here is CAWSTGDNSPLHF. DNA for the CDR3: TGTGCCTGGAGTACAGGGGATAATTCACCCCTCCACTTT.

This chain links TRBV29-1 with TRBJ2-4; 9 nucleotides match TRBD2. V gave up 2 bases and J gave up 6 bases; unmatched junction bases: 2. Germline CDR1 and CDR2: SQVTM and ANQGSEA. There are 13 residues in the CDR3. CDR3 DNA sequence: TGCAGCGTTGAACCTAGCGGGACAAACATTCAGTACTTC. Protein sequence: CSVEPSGTNIQYF.

The chain recombines TRBV11-1 with TRBJ2-2; unclear D gene. V was shortened by 1 base and J by 7 bases, with 10 bases between the two germline ends. This CDR3 is built from 14 residues. Germline CDR1 is SGHAT and CDR2 is FQDESV (reference sequence). The DNA for the CDR3 is TGTGCCAGCAGCTTAGGGAGAACAAACGGGGAGCTGTTTTTT. It codes for CASSLGRTNGELFF.

Comments on this clone: One end of the junction does not line up with germline, which may come from a read error. The chain has TRBV4-1 and TRBJ2-7, with 9 bases aligning to TRBD1. The CDR3 contains 15 residues. The germline V gene encodes CDR1 MGHRA and CDR2 YSYEKL. The CDR3, as DNA: TGCGCCAGCAGCGAAGACAGGGGGAGTACCTACGAGCAGTACTTC. It is translated as CASSEDRGSTYEQYF.

The CDR3 DNA sequence: TGTGCCAGCAGCTTGGCACTATTACCAGATACGCAGTATTTT. Translated, it gives CASSLALLPDTQYF. The gene calls are TRBV5-4 and TRBJ2-3; D unresolved. V lost 0 bases, J lost 4 bases, and 9 bases lay in between. In germline, CDR1 is SGHNT, CDR2 YYREEE (reference sequence). This CDR3 has 14 residues. Combining the CDR3 with reference TRBV5-4 and TRBJ2-3 gives the whole variable domain ETGVTQSPTHLIKTRGQQVTLRCSSQSGHNTVSWYQQALGQGPQFIFQYYREEENGRGNFPPRFSGLQFPNYSSELNVNALELDDSALYLCASSLALLPDTQYFGPGTRLTVL.

V and J are TRBV7-9 and TRBJ2-7; D may be TRBD1 (5 bases). The germline V gene encodes CDR1 SEHNR and CDR2 FQNEAQ (reference sequence). The V end lost 6 bases, the J end lost 0 bases, and 9 bases lay between the germline ends. This CDR3 has 13 residues. CDR3 in DNA: TGTGCCAGCAGGGACACGAACTCCTACGAGCAGTACTTC. It codes for CASRDTNSYEQYF.

V and J are TRBV18 and TRBJ2-5, with a weak D call TRBD1 (5 bases). CDR3 length: 14 residues. Between the trimmed V and J ends, which lost 1 base and 5 bases, there was a span of 11 bases. CDR1 is KGHSH, CDR2 LQKENI, per germline. CDR3 sequence: CASSPQGPLETQYF. CDR3 in DNA: TGTGCCAGCTCACCACAGGGGCCCTTGGAGACCCAGTACTTC.

The chain is built from TRBV18 and TRBJ1-2; no reliable D call. This CDR3 is 12 amino acids long. Per germline, CDR1 KGHSH and CDR2 LQKENI. V lost 4 bases, J lost 7 bases, and 10 bases lay in between. The CDR3 protein is CASSQREGGYTF. The CDR3 coding sequence is TGTGCCAGCTCACAGAGGGAGGGTGGCTACACCTTC.

This chain joins TRBV7-2 and TRBJ1-2; D gene unclear. From germline, CDR1 is SGHTA and CDR2 FQGNSA. This CDR3 has 15 residues. The V end was cut by 6 bases, the J end by 0 bases, with 14 bases between. DNA of the CDR3: TGTGCCAGCAGTTCCACCGCCAGGTCTAACTATGGCTACACCTTC. This gives the protein CASSSTARSNYGYTF.

This chain uses TRBV4-1 with TRBJ2-5; D is unclear. CDR3 length: 12 residues. Germline CDR1 reads MGHRA; CDR2 reads YSYEKL. Trimming removed 6 bases at V and 5 bases at J, with 10 bases between. CDR3 DNA sequence: TGCGCCAGCAGGGGCCTCCGGGAGACCCAGTACTTC. Protein sequence: CASRGLRETQYF.

The CDR3 DNA sequence: TGTGCCAGCAGCCAAGACCCCCGGGACAGCACCCAGCATTTT. Its translation is CASSQDPRDSTQHF. This rearrangement joins TRBV4-2 to TRBJ1-5, with 7 bases that match TRBD1. The germline V gene has CDR1 LGHNA and CDR2 YNFKEQ. CDR3 length: 14 residues. The V gene end was trimmed by 0 bases and the J gene end by 11 bases; junction bases not matched to a gene: 7.

V and J are TRBV27 and TRBJ2-1; D is possibly TRBD1 (6 bases). The CDR3 has 15 amino acids. Germline V gene sequence: CDR1 MNHEY, CDR2 SMNVEV (reference sequence). V dropped 2 bases and J dropped 5 bases, with 13 bases sitting between them. The CDR3 coding sequence is TGTGCCAGCAGTTTAGAGACAGGTCTACACAATGAGCAGTTCTTC. Amino acid sequence: CASSLETGLHNEQFF.

V gene TRBV4-2 combines with J gene TRBJ1-5; the D gene is possibly TRBD1 (5 bases). The CDR3 has 15 residues. Germline CDR1 LGHNA, CDR2 YNFKEQ. The V end lost 6 bases, the J end lost 6 bases, and 18 bases lay between the germline ends. The CDR3 sequence: CASRRSGEAGQPQHF. CDR3 sequence (DNA): TGTGCCAGCAGACGGTCGGGGGAGGCGGGTCAGCCCCAGCATTTT.